What follows are 25 T cell receptor beta chains derived from one specimen sequenced in a study of control samples from healthy donors and cancer patients. The table came from immunoSEQ multiplex PCR; TCRdb's copy has only in-frame clones and leaves some out. Of 65,000 to 90,000 clones listed, more than 70% were seen once; the top ten hold about 18%. Material: blood. These receptors were taken from a man between 45 and 60 years old in good health.

The J gene is TRBJ2-3, the V gene TRBV2; 10 bases line up with TRBD2. Germline V gene sequence: CDR1 SNHLY, CDR2 FYNNEI. The CDR3 sequence is 16 residues long. J was trimmed by 3 bases and V by 4 bases; bases with no gene match: 7. CDR3 residues: CASSGSSGSRTDTQYF. The CDR3 nucleotides are TGTGCCAGCAGTGGGTCTAGCGGGAGTCGTACAGATACGCAGTATTTT. Filled out from reference TRBV2 and TRBJ2-3, the complete variable domain reads EPEVTQTPSHQVTQMGQEVILRCVPISNHLYFYWYRQILGQKVEFLVSFYNNEISEKSEIFDDQFSVERPDGSNFTLKIRSTKLEDSAMYFCASSGSSGSRTDTQYFGPGTRLTVL.

The chain joins TRBV7-9 to TRBJ1-4; D call uncertain. The CDR3 covers 12 residues. The germline V and J ends were trimmed by 5 bases and 4 bases, with 5 bases remaining between them. CDR1 and CDR2 (germline): SEHNR, FQNEAQ (reference sequence). CDR3 region: CASSRSNEKLFF. The CDR3 region has the DNA TGTGCCAGCAGCCGAAGTAATGAAAAACTGTTTTTT.

This chain connects TRBV7-6 to TRBJ2-7; D possibly corresponds to TRBD2 (5 bases). The germline V gene has CDR1 SGHVS and CDR2 FNYEAQ. Trimming took off 1 base at V and 0 bases at J, with 16 bases between the two ends. The CDR3 runs to 17 residues. The CDR3 region has the DNA TGTGCCAGCAGCTTAGGCTGGACTGGACTGAGCTCCTACGAGCAGTACTTC. The encoded protein is CASSLGWTGLSSYEQYF. The whole variable domain, remainder taken from reference TRBV7-6 and TRBJ2-7, is GAGVSQSPRYKVTKRGQDVALRCDPISGHVSLYWYRQALGQGPEFLTYFNYEAQQDKSGLPNDRFSAERPEGSISTLTIQRTEQRDSAMYRCASSLGWTGLSSYEQYFGPGTRLTVT.

The chain joins TRBV7-8 to TRBJ2-2; D gene ambiguous. From germline, CDR1 is SGHVS and CDR2 FQNEAQ. This CDR3 has 14 residues. V was clipped by 2 bases and J by 1 base, with 5 bases between them. The CDR3 is CASSLSQNTGELFF. The CDR3 DNA is TGTGCCAGCAGCTTATCACAGAACACCGGGGAGCTGTTTTTT.

The chain links TRBV10-3 to TRBJ1-2; a weak D match, TRBD1 (5 bases). Germline CDR1 is ENHRY and CDR2 is SYGVKD. The CDR3 length is 14 residues. Trimming cost V 6 bases and J 4 bases, with 15 bases left between them. CDR3 nucleotides: TGTGCCATCAGGACGGGACGCTCACCCTATGGCTACACCTTC. Translating gives CAIRTGRSPYGYTF.

This clone has a handful of counts. This chain connects TRBV5-6 to TRBJ2-7, with 7 bases matching TRBD2. The junction had 7 bases not matched to a gene; V was cut back by 3 bases and J by 7 bases. CDR1 SGHDT and CDR2 YYEEEE come from the germline V gene. The CDR3 loop spans 13 amino acids. The CDR3: CASSSPRGGEQYV. CDR3 nucleotides: TGTGCCAGCAGCTCGCCAAGGGGAGGGGAGCAGTACGTC.

This clone was recorded a few times. The chain links TRBV5-8 to TRBJ1-4; D remains unclear. V shed 1 base and J shed 3 bases, with 13 bases lying between them. This CDR3 has 16 amino acids. Per germline, CDR1 SGHTS and CDR2 YDEGEE. In DNA, the CDR3 is TGTGCCAGCAGCTTGAGGACGGGGTTCTCTAATGAAAAACTGTTTTTT. It yields the protein CASSLRTGFSNEKLFF.

The CDR3 spells CASSQVMSLGYGYTF. The CDR3 DNA sequence: TGCGCCAGCAGCCAAGTTATGAGTCTGGGCTATGGCTACACCTTC. This chain connects TRBV4-3 to TRBJ1-2; D remains unclear. The V end was cut by 1 base, the J end by 4 bases, with 13 bases between. This CDR3 spans 15 amino acids. Germline lookup yields CDR1 LGHNA and CDR2 YSLEER.

This clone was found once. The gene calls are TRBV7-2 and TRBJ2-1, with 8 nucleotides matching TRBD1. V was pared by 5 bases and J by 2 bases, with 5 bases of the junction left unmatched. Germline V gives CDR1 SGHTA, CDR2 FQGNSA. The CDR3 runs 15 residues. The CDR3 nucleotides read TGTGCCAGCAGCGCCCAGGGGGCGACCTACAATGAGCAGTTCTTC. This gives the protein CASSAQGATYNEQFF.

The chain links TRBV3-1 (or the pseudogene TRBV3-2) to TRBJ2-7; maybe TRBD1 (6 bases). Between the trimmed V and J ends, which lost 0 bases and 6 bases, there was a span of 18 bases. Germline CDR1 reads LGHDT; CDR2 reads YNNKEL (reference sequence). This CDR3 region has 16 residues. The CDR3 loop is CASSQDSSRGRTEQYF. The CDR3 nucleotides read TGTGCCAGCAGCCAAGACTCTAGCAGGGGTCGGACCGAGCAGTACTTC.

The chain recombines TRBV2 with TRBJ2-2, with D uncertain. Trimming took off 6 bases at V and 1 base at J, with 12 bases between the two ends. The CDR3 loop spans 15 amino acids. Germline CDR1 is SNHLY and CDR2 is FYNNEI. CDR3 sequence reads: CASRIDTMNTGELFF. CDR3 DNA sequence: TGTGCCAGCAGAATCGACACAATGAACACCGGGGAGCTGTTTTTT.

The chain uses TRBV4-1 and TRBJ2-2, with D possibly being TRBD1 (5 bases). Trimming took 6 bases from V and 3 from J, leaving 17 bases between them. CDR1 is MGHRA and CDR2 is YSYEKL in the germline V gene. The CDR3 is 16 residues long. CDR3 residues: CASRPVGRVDTGELFF. CDR3 coding DNA: TGCGCCAGCAGGCCGGTGGGCAGGGTGGACACCGGGGAGCTGTTTTTT.

The chain has TRBV24-1 and TRBJ1-2; no clear D gene. CDR1 is KGHDR and CDR2 is SFDVKD in the germline V gene. CDR3 size: 14 residues. V dropped 3 bases and J dropped 0 bases, with 7 bases sitting between them. CDR3 protein: CATSDIGTNYGYTF. The CDR3 bases are TGTGCCACCAGTGATATAGGGACTAACTATGGCTACACCTTC.

The chain has TRBV24-1 and TRBJ2-1; D may be TRBD2 (7 bases). Trimming removed 4 bases from V and 4 bases from J, with 28 bases in between. This CDR3 spans 20 amino acids. Germline CDR1 is KGHDR and CDR2 is SFDVKD. The DNA of the CDR3 is TGTGCCACCAGTGACCCCAGGGGAGCAGCTAGCGGAACCACTTACAATGAGCAGTTCTTC. This translates into CATSDPRGAASGTTYNEQFF.

This clone came up once. CDR3 coding DNA: TGTGCCAGCAGCCCACGCGGACACCAGAACACTGAAGCTTTCTTT. As protein: CASSPRGHQNTEAFF. V is TRBV14 and J is TRBJ1-1; D may be TRBD1 (5 bases). V was cut by 4 bases and J by 1 base, with 13 bases left in between. The CDR3 has 15 residues. From germline, CDR1 is SGHDN and CDR2 FVKESK.

The chain combines TRBV14 with TRBJ2-4; weak D call: TRBD1 (6 bases). The CDR3 has 15 residues. The germline CDR1 and CDR2 sequences are SGHDN and FVKESK. V shed 0 bases and J shed 8 bases, with 14 bases lying between them. CDR3 DNA: TGTGCCAGCAGCCAAGATGCAGGGGAAATGGACATTCAGTACTTC. This sequence encodes CASSQDAGEMDIQYF.

This clone occurred once. J is TRBJ2-5 and V is TRBV24-1; the D gene is possibly TRBD1 (6 bases). The length of the CDR3 is 12 residues. Germline V gene sequence: CDR1 KGHDR, CDR2 SFDVKD. V was shortened by 8 bases and J by 5 bases, with 11 bases between the two germline ends. The CDR3 coding sequence is TGTGCCACCATGGACAGTCGGGAGACCCAGTACTTC. Translated, it gives CATMDSRETQYF.

The chain couples TRBV7-8 to TRBJ2-5, with a possible D match to TRBD2 (6 bases). Trimming removed 1 base from V and 5 bases from J, with 11 bases in between. Germline values: CDR1 SGHVS, CDR2 FQNEAQ. This CDR3 comprises 14 residues. Here the CDR3 reads CASSLVGGWETQYF. In nucleotides, the CDR3 is TGTGCCAGCAGCTTAGTGGGGGGATGGGAGACCCAGTACTTC.

This chain links TRBV7-2 with TRBJ2-3; 12 nucleotides match TRBD2. This CDR3 has 15 amino acids. Germline V gene data show CDR1 as SGHTA and CDR2 as FQGNSA. Unmatched junction bases numbered 4, after V lost 7 bases and J lost 2 bases. CDR3 in DNA: TGTGCCAGCACCCGGACTAGCGGGGACACAGATACGCAGTATTTT. Translated: CASTRTSGDTDTQYF. The full variable domain, rest sourced from reference TRBV7-2 and TRBJ2-3, is GAGVSQSPSNKVTEKGKDVELRCDPISGHTALYWYRQSLGQGLEFLIYFQGNSAPDKSGLPSDRFSAERTGGSVSTLTIQRTQQEDSAVYLCASTRTSGDTDTQYFGPGTRLTVL.

This clone was seen once. The V and J genes are TRBV5-4 and TRBJ1-2; 11 bases are shared with TRBD1. CDR3 length equals 16 residues. The trim removed 4 bases at V and 4 bases at J, leaving 9 bases unmatched. The germline gives CDR1 SGHNT, CDR2 YYREEE (reference sequence). CDR3 amino acids: CASSPGQGDLSYGYTF. The CDR3 region has the DNA TGTGCCAGCAGCCCGGGACAGGGGGACCTTAGCTATGGCTACACCTTC.

The rearrangement links TRBV4-2 to TRBJ2-1; 7 nucleotides match TRBD2. This CDR3 is built from 12 residues. J lost 7 bases, V lost 5 bases, and 2 bases had no gene match. Germline CDR1 reads LGHNA; CDR2 reads YNFKEQ. The CDR3 nucleotides are TGTGCCAGCAGCTTACTAGCGAATGAGCAGTTCTTC. Its translation: CASSLLANEQFF.

This rearrangement joins TRBV10-1 to TRBJ2-5, with TRBD2 as a possible D gene (6 bases). Per germline, CDR1 WNHNN and CDR2 SYGVQD (reference sequence). The CDR3 spans 18 residues. V lost 2 bases and J 5 bases, leaving 24 bases between the germline ends. The CDR3 DNA sequence: TGCGCCAGCAGTGAGCCCCCTTGGAGGGATGGTAAGGGGGAGACCCAGTACTTC. Residues: CASSEPPWRDGKGETQYF.

This clone showed up just once. The gene calls are TRBV10-2 and TRBJ2-1, with a tentative D call TRBD1 (6 bases). Looked up from germline, CDR1 is WSHSY and CDR2 is SAAADI. Trimming left V 6 bases short and J 13 bases short, with 16 bases between. CDR3 size: 12 residues. The CDR3 is CASRRGTQKQFF. The CDR3 DNA reads as TGCGCCAGCAGGAGGGGGACACAGAAACAGTTCTTC.

This sequence joins TRBV11-2 and TRBJ1-6; D is perhaps TRBD1 (5 bases). Looked up from germline, CDR1 is SGHAT and CDR2 is FQNNGV. The CDR3 totals 12 residues. Trimming left V 6 bases short and J 6 bases short, with 6 bases between. The CDR3 reads CASRGTNSPLHF. DNA for the CDR3: TGTGCCAGCAGGGGGACTAATTCACCCCTCCACTTT. Full variable domain (rest looked up from reference TRBV11-2 and TRBJ1-6): EAGVAQSPRYKIIEKRQSVAFWCNPISGHATLYWYQQILGQGPKLLIQFQNNGVVDDSQLPKDRFSAERLKGVDSTLKIQPAKLEDSAVYLCASRGTNSPLHFGNGTRLTVT.

The V call is TRBV7-9, the J call TRBJ1-2, with a tentative D call TRBD1 (5 bases). CDR3 length: 15 residues. V was clipped by 3 bases and J by 6 bases, with 17 bases between them. The germline gives CDR1 SEHNR, CDR2 FQNEAQ (reference sequence). The CDR3 DNA is TGTGCCAGCAGCTTTATTCCCAGGGAGGTCCATGGCTACACCTTC. Translating gives CASSFIPREVHGYTF.